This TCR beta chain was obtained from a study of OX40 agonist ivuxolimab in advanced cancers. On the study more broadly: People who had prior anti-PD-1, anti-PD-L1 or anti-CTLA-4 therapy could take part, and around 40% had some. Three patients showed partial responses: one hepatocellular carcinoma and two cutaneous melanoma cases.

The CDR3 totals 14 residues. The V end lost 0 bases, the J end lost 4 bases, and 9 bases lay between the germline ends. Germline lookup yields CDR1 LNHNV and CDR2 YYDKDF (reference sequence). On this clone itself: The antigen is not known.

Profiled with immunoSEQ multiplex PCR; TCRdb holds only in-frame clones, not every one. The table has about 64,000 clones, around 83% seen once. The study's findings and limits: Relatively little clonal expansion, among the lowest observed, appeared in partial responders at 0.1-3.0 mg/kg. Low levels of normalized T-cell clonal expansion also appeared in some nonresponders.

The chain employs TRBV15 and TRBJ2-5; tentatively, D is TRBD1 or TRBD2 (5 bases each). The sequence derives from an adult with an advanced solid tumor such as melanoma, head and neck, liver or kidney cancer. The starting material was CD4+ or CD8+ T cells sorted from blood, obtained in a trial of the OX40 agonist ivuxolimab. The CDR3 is CATSRDLGRETQYF. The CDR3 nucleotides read TGTGCCACCAGCAGAGATTTGGGACGAGAGACCCAGTACTTC.